The source of this TCR beta chain is a study of T cells in Graves' hyperthyroidism and ophthalmopathy (dated by TCRdb to 2018 to 2020). General notes on the study: Peripheral blood samples were taken at initial diagnosis, before any treatment was given. To identify distinguishing TCR V-J signatures, a discovery cohort of around 100 patients was used, comprising fewer than 45 with Graves' ophthalmopathy and around 60 with stable Graves' hyperthyroidism. Whether ophthalmopathy could be predicted prospectively was tested in an independent validation cohort made up of roughly 20 hyperthyroidism patients plus 17 patients who later progressed to ophthalmopathy. For training and testing, the approximately 97 patients in the discovery cohort were randomly divided in a 7:3 ratio. Thyroid tissue and blood T-cell repertoires from six Graves' hyperthyroidism patients were also compared in the study. After blood sampling, hyperthyroidism patients were treated with methimazole at a starting dose of 30 mg daily, and ophthalmopathy patients were treated with high-dose intravenous methylprednisolone. TCR Vbeta CDR3 sequencing of 120 to 150 peripheral blood samples (43 ophthalmopathy, about 75 hyperthyroidism and approximately 17 progressor patients) is reported in the paper. Overall results and qualifications from the work: No statistical method was used to fix the sample size in advance, and group allocation was not hidden from the investigators. A 13 V-J signature model separated ophthalmopathy from stable hyperthyroidism, with approximately 87% sensitivity and roughly 84% specificity in cross-validation and 80%/75% in testing. In validation, the model predicted progression to ophthalmopathy a median of 6.5 months before onset, with approximately 68% sensitivity and roughly 79% specificity. Blood samples also contained most of the expanded thyroid clonotypes (frequency above 0.001), which suggests that blood repertoires may reflect thyroid immune responses.

The hyperthyroidism patients were between 18 and 65 years old and newly diagnosed, with a disease duration of less than 2 months. The study excluded patients with uncontrolled infections, other autoimmune diseases, pregnancy or lactation. Diagnoses relied on clinical symptoms, serum thyroxine and TRAb, thyroid ultrasound and orbital computed tomography. For progressor patients, blood was drawn at the first diagnosis of hyperthyroidism, before any ophthalmopathy symptoms had appeared. Ficoll-Paque density gradient centrifugation was used to isolate PBMCs from around 10 ml of fresh peripheral blood. Patients classed as progressors first received a Graves' hyperthyroidism diagnosis and then went on to develop ophthalmopathy during follow-up. Trizol reagent was used to extract total RNA, and RNA quality was then checked on an Agilent 2100 Bioanalyzer. The TCR beta CDR3 regions were amplified from RNA transcripts. A first-round RT-PCR of the TCR CDR3 used the HTBI primer set with the Qiagen OneStep RT-PCR kit. A second multiplex PCR round built the libraries, followed by size selection and purification. Paired-end sequencing of the libraries was performed with 100 bp reads on an Illumina HiSeq2000. Under the source paper's analysis protocol: SOAPnuke was used to process the raw data, throwing out any read that contained adapters or uncalled bases, had a mean Phred below 15, or lacked an exact constant-primer or identifier match. High-quality paired reads were merged with COPE v1.2.5, and unique nucleotide sequences were defined as clonotypes. MiTCR v1.1 was used to align the clonotypes against IMGT TRBV, TRBD and TRBJ reference segments. The analysis included only V-J combinations with a frequency above 0.0001, which together covered 99% to 99.2% of the repertoires. A TCS score was defined as the ratio between F50 (clonal expansion) and ExV (chaos), using BLOSUM62-based TCRdist between CDR3 peptides within each V-J. Welch's t-statistics and random forest reduced roughly 530 V-J features to around 14, which were used in a naive Bayes classifier (R e1071). TCRdb trimmed public reads at Q25 via fastp, called clones via MiXCR and kept in-frame beta chains. Rows with a matching CDR3 protein are joined into one entry that keeps the most common DNA and genes. Clone size and V and J calls follow TCRdb, not the original study. In all, the sample holds some 350,000 distinct CDR3 sequences, and around 16% of those were seen once. Together, the top ten hold around a quarter of the sample.

Notes on this clonotype: The antigen it binds to is not known. Its ends do not fully match the called genes, so a read error is possible.

The germline V gene supplies CDR1 SGHVS and CDR2 FQNEAQ. There are 20 amino acids in the CDR3, from cysteine to phenylalanine inclusive. CDR3 DNA only is kept here, 60 bases in frame from base 1. This sequence uses TRBV7-8 and TRBJ1-3; TRBD1 aligns with 12 central bases. The clonotype was recovered from a woman aged 18 to 35 with Graves' hyperthyroidism that later progressed to Graves' ophthalmopathy. Sequenced material: blood. The DNA sequence is TGTGCCAGCAACTTAGCCCCCGGGACAGGGGGCGCGTTCTCTGGAAACACCATATATTTT. This is translated as CASNLAPGTGGAFSGNTIYF.